Shown below are 15 T cell receptor gamma chains from a single sample sequenced in a study of gammadelta T cells in human blood. TCRdb repeated clone calling on the RT-PCR reads with CATT. The table includes about 180 gamma-chain clones, 60% to 70% detected once. Sequencing used non-Vgamma9Vdelta2 gamma-delta T cells from fetal blood. All receptors come from a human fetus.

Regarding this clone: TCRdb assigns this DNA the protein of a much larger clone, which departs from its translation at residue 10; this likely reflects a read error, and the protein shown comes from translating the DNA. This chain links TRGV5P with TRGJ1 or TRGJ2. TRGV5P is a recognized pseudogene. This CDR3 has 12 residues. The CDR3 coding sequence is TGTGCCACCTGGGCGAATTATTATAAGAATCTCTTT. Residues: CATWANYYKNLF.

This clone rates as large (0.1 to 1%). V and J are TRGV3 and TRGJP2. Germline CDR1 VTNTFY, CDR2 YDVSTARD (reference sequence). CDR3 length: 13 residues. J was trimmed by 4 bases and V by 1 base; bases with no gene match: 0. CDR3 nucleotides: TGTGCCACCTGGGACAGTAGTGATTGGATCAAGACGTTT. Translation gives CATWDSSDWIKTF.

Comment on this clone: TCRdb's entry gives the protein of a much larger clone, which mismatches this DNA's translation at residue 7, likely from a read error; the protein reported here is translated from the DNA. The rearrangement links TRGV3 to TRGJP1. V trimming: 0 bases; J trimming: 10 bases; junction bases outside the gene matches: 2. This CDR3 is built from 12 residues. The V gene's germline CDR1 is VTNTFY and CDR2 YDVSTARD (reference sequence). CDR3 in amino acids: CATWDRLWFKIF. CDR3 coding DNA: TGTGCCACCTGGGACAGGCTTTGGTTCAAGATATTT.

This clone is judged hyperexpanded (1% or more). One end of the junction is discordant with germline, which a read error may explain. The V call is TRGV9, the J call TRGJ1 or TRGJ2. The CDR3 totals 11 residues. Germline V gene data show CDR1 as GITISATS and CDR2 as ISYDGTV (reference sequence). CDR3 amino acids: CASWGYYKKLF. Written as DNA, the CDR3 is TGTGCCTCGTGGGGTTATTATAAGAAACTCTTT.

Note on this clone: This likely traces to a read error, being one base from a far larger clone. The chain is built from TRGV5 and TRGJ1 or TRGJ2. Germline V lookup: CDR1 VINAFY, CDR2 YDVSNSKD. Trimming cost V 12 bases and J 4 bases; bases outside gene matches: 6. The CDR3 is 10 amino acids. CDR3 sequence: CAARYYKKLF. The CDR3 nucleotides are TGTGCCGCCCGCTATTATAAGAAACTCTTT.

This clone is a singleton in its sample. This likely reflects a read error, since a far larger clone is one base away. Other DNA sequences within the sample encode an identical CDR3. The chain combines TRGV10 with TRGJP1. TRGV10 is an ORF for which the function is uncertain. The CDR3 totals 13 residues. CDR3 region: CAAWDSTGWFKIF. CDR3 coding DNA: TGTGCGGCGTGGGATTCCACTGGTTGGTTCAAGATATTT.

Worth noting for this clone: TCRdb's listed protein matches a much larger clone and diverges from this DNA's translation at residue 7, likely through a read error; the protein shown comes from the DNA. The gene calls are TRGV9 and TRGJ1 or TRGJ2. CDR1 is GITISATS and CDR2 is ISYDGTV in the germline V gene (reference sequence). The CDR3 has 11 residues. CDR3 loop: CASWGYNKKLF. The CDR3 DNA sequence: TGTGCCTCGTGGGGTTATAATAAGAAACTCTTT.

This clone showed up just a few times. The amino acid sequence in TCRdb belongs to a much larger clone and departs from this DNA's translation at residue 4, likely a sequencing read error; the sequence shown is translated from the DNA. This rearrangement joins TRGV4 to TRGJ1 or TRGJ2. Per the germline V gene, CDR1 is EGSTGY and CDR2 is YDSYTSSV. The CDR3 consists of 13 residues. In nucleotides, the CDR3 is TGTGCCACCAGGGATCCCCTTTATTATAAGAAACTCTTT. This encodes CATRDPLYYKKLF.

Worth noting for this clone: This sequence is one base from a far larger clone and is likely a read error. This chain links TRGV3 with TRGJ1 or TRGJ2. The CDR3 has 12 residues. The germline V gene has CDR1 VTNTFY and CDR2 YDVSTARD (reference sequence). The CDR3 DNA sequence: TGTACCACCTGGGCGAATTATTATAAGAAACTCTTT. This gives the protein CTTWANYYKKLF.

About this clone: TCRdb's protein, taken from a much larger clone, differs from this DNA's translation at residue 9, likely owing to a read error; the protein displayed comes from the DNA. This sequence joins TRGV8 and TRGJP1. Per germline, CDR1 VENAVY and CDR2 YDSYNSRV. The CDR3 has 14 amino acids. The CDR3 loop reads CATWDHTTCWFKIF. The CDR3 nucleotides read TGTGCCACCTGGGATCATACCACTTGTTGGTTCAAGATATTT.

As for this clone: The protein that TCRdb holds for this DNA derives from a much larger clone and differs from the translated DNA at residue 11, which likely indicates a read error; the protein shown here is translated from the DNA. The chain carries TRGV10 and TRGJ1 or TRGJ2. TRGV10 falls under the ORF class, with uncertain function. CDR3 size: 13 residues. CDR3 sequence: CAAWDSHYYKNLF. The CDR3 DNA sequence: TGTGCTGCGTGGGATTCCCATTATTATAAGAACCTCTTT.

By share, this clone ranks as hyperexpanded. Other DNA sequences from this sample encode an identical CDR3 as well. The J gene is TRGJ1 or TRGJ2, the V gene TRGV5. The CDR3 is 10 amino acids. Germline V gives CDR1 VINAFY, CDR2 YDVSNSKD. Trimming cost V 9 bases and J 4 bases; bases outside gene matches: 3. DNA of the CDR3: TGTGCCACCCGCTATTATAAGAAACTCTTT. It encodes CATRYYKKLF.

To note about this clone: This probably arose from a read error, given a far larger clone one base away. The same CDR3 is also encoded by other DNA sequences in this sample. The rearrangement links TRGV10 to TRGJ1 or TRGJ2. TRGV10 is given ORF status, its function remaining uncertain. The CDR3 consists of 12 residues. CDR3 nucleotides: TGTGCTGCGTGGGATTATTATTATAAGAAGCTCTTT. Translated, it gives CAAWDYYYKKLF.

This clone was recorded a few times. TCRdb shows a much larger clone's protein in place of this DNA's translation, and the two differ at residue 10, likely through a read error; the protein shown is translated from the DNA. The sample has other DNA sequences that encode this CDR3 too. The chain couples TRGV4 to TRGJP1. Germline V gene data show CDR1 as EGSTGY and CDR2 as YDSYTSSV. CDR3 size: 13 residues. The CDR3 nucleotides read TGTGCCACCTGGGATGGCACTGGTTGGCTCAAGATATTT. Translating it yields CATWDGTGWLKIF.

This clone is a singleton in its sample. A far bigger clonotype differs at one base, so this is likely a read error. The genes are TRGV10 and TRGJ1 or TRGJ2. TRGV10 is assigned to the ORF class and has an uncertain function. The length of the CDR3 is 13 residues. For the CDR3, the DNA is TGTGCTGCGTGGGATTCCCATTATTATAAGAAACTCTTC. Translation: CAAWDSHYYKKLF.